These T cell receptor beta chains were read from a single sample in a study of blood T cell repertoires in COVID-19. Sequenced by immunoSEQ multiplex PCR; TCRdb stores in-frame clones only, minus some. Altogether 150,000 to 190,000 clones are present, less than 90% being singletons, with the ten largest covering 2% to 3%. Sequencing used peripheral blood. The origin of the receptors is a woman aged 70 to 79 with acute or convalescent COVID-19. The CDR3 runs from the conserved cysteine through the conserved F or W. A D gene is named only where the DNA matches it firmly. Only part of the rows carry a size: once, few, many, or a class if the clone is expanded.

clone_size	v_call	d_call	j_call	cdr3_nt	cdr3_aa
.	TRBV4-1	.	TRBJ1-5	TGCGCCAGCAGCCAAGAATATAGGGGCATCAGGGGCAATCAGCCCCAGCATTTT	CASSQEYRGIRGNQPQHF
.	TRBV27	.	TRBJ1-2	TGTGCCAGCAGTTCGGGACATTCCTACTATGGCTACACCTTC	CASSSGHSYYGYTF
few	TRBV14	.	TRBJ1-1	TGTGCCAGCAGCCAAAATCATCCTGAAGCTTTCTTT	CASSQNHPEAFF
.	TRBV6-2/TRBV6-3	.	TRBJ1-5	TGTGCCAGCAGTTACCCAGGGATCAATCAGCCCCAGCATTTT	CASSYPGINQPQHF
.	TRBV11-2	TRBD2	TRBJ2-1	TGTGCCAGCAGGCAAACTAGCGGGGACTACAATGAGCAGTTCTTC	CASRQTSGDYNEQFF
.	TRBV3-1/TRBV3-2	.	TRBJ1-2	TGTGCCAGCAGCCATAGACGGGACACTAACTATGGCTACACCTTC	CASSHRRDTNYGYTF
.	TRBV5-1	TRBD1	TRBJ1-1	TGCGCCAGCAACAATAGGGACAGGGCTTCGAACACTGAAGCTTTCTTT	CASNNRDRASNTEAFF
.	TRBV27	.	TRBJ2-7	TGTGCCAGCAGTGTACACAGGGTTTCCTACGAGCAGTACTTC	CASSVHRVSYEQYF
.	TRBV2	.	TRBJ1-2	TGTGCCAGCAGTGCGCAGCGGTCTAACTATGGCTACACCTTC	CASSAQRSNYGYTF
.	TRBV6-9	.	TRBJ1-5	TGTGCCAGCAGTTACAGGGGCCCCCCGGCCCAGCATTTT	CASSYRGPPAQHF
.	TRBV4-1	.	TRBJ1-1	TGCGCCAGCGACCCGGGGGAGAACACTGAAGCTTTCTTT	CASDPGENTEAFF
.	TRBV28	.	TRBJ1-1	TGTGCCAGCACCTCCCGAGGCAGGGCCACTGAAGCTTTCTTT	CASTSRGRATEAFF
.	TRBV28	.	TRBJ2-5	TGTGCCAGCAGTTTAATCGGGATACGCCAAGAGACCCAGTACTTC	CASSLIGIRQETQYF
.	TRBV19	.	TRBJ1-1	TGTGCCAGTAGTGCTCAGTCGAACACTGAAGCTTTCTTT	CASSAQSNTEAFF
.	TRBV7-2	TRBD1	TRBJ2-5	TGTGCCAGCAGCCCCGGGACAGGGAGGGAGACCCAGTACTTC	CASSPGTGRETQYF
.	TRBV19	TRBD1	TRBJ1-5	TGTGCCAGTAGTATAAGCCCGACAGGGTTTCAGCCCCAGCATTTT	CASSISPTGFQPQHF
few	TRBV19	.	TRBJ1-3	TGTGCCAGTACCCGCGGGGGCTCTGGAAACACCATATATTTT	CASTRGGSGNTIYF
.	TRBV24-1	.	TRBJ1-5	TGTGCCACCAGTGCAGGGGTCGATCAGCCCCAGCATTTT	CATSAGVDQPQHF
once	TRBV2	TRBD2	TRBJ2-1	TGTGCCAGCAGCCGAAAGGGACTAGCGGGGGCCAACTCCTACAATGAGCAGTTCTTC	CASSRKGLAGANSYNEQFF
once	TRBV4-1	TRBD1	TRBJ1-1	TGCGCCAGCAGCCCCAGGACAGGGGACACTGAAGCTTTCTTT	CASSPRTGDTEAFF
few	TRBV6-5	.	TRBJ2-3	TGTGCCAGCAGTCTTAGCGGAGATACGCAGTATTTT	CASSLSGDTQYF
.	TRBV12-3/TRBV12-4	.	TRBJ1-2	TGTGCCAGCAGTTTATCGGGATTTCGTGGCTACACCTTC	CASSLSGFRGYTF
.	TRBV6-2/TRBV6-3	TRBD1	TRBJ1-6	TGTGCCAGCAGCCTACAGGGGTCGCGTAATTCACCCCTCCACTTT	CASSLQGSRNSPLHF
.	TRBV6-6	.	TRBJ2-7	TGTGCCAGCAGTCTCTCCGACGAGCAGTACTTC	CASSLSDEQYF
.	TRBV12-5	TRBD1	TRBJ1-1	TGTGCTAGTGGCTCCACTGTGAGGGGGCTCACTGAAGCTTTCTTT	CASGSTVRGLTEAFF
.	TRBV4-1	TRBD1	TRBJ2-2	TGCGCCAGCAGCCAAGTGACAGGGGCAAACACCGGGGAGCTGTTTTTT	CASSQVTGANTGELFF
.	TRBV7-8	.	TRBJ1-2	TGTGCCAGCAGCATGGGTGGGGTGGGTGGAGGTTATGGCTACACCTTC	CASSMGGVGGGYGYTF
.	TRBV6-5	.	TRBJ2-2	TGTGCCAGCAGGAGGGGGGAGGGGACCGGGGAGCTGTTTTTT	CASRRGEGTGELFF
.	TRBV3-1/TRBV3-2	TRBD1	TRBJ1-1	TGTGCCAGCACAGGACAGGGGAGAACTGAAGCTTTCTTT	CASTGQGRTEAFF
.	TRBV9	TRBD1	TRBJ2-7	TGTGCCAGCAGCGTAGAAGCAGGGGGTTTTGTCTACGAGCAGTACTTC	CASSVEAGGFVYEQYF
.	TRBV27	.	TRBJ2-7	TGTGCCAGCAGATATAGCCGGGGTCCCCACGAGCAGTACTTC	CASRYSRGPHEQYF
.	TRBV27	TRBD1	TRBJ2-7	TGTGCCAGCAGTTCCTCGACAGGGGCGGCGAGAGAGCAGTACTTC	CASSSSTGAAREQYF
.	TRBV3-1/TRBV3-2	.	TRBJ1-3	TGTGCCAGCAGCCAATTGATAGCAGCTGGAAACACCATATATTTT	CASSQLIAAGNTIYF
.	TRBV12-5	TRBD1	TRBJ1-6	TGTGCTAGTGGTTCCTCTGGCAGGGGGAATTCACCCCTCCACTTT	CASGSSGRGNSPLHF
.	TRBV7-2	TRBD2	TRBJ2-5	TGTGCCAGCAGGTTGGGGAGGGTGGGTGAGACCCAGTACTTC	CASRLGRVGETQYF
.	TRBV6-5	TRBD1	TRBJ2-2	TGTGCCAGCTGGGACAGCAACACCGGGGAGCTGTTTTTT	CASWDSNTGELFF
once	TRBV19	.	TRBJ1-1	TGTGCCAGTTCACTACAGGGGAACACTGAAGCTTTCTTT	CASSLQGNTEAFF
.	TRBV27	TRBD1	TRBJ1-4	TGTGCCAGCAGTACGCCGGACAGGGGAGATGAAAAACTGTTTTTT	CASSTPDRGDEKLFF
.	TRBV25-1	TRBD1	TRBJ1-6	TGTGCCAGCAGTGAATCGGGACAGAAAAATTCACCCCTCCACTTT	CASSESGQKNSPLHF
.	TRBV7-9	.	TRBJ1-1	TGTGCCAGCAGCCGTGCCGGGGGGCTGAACACTGAAGCTTTCTTT	CASSRAGGLNTEAFF
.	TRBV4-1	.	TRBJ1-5	TGCGCCAGCAGCCAACCTACCGGGGATGGGAACAATCAGCCCCAGCATTTT	CASSQPTGDGNNQPQHF
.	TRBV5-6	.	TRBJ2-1	TGTGCCAGCAGCGCGGGACTTAACAATGAGCAGTTCTTC	CASSAGLNNEQFF
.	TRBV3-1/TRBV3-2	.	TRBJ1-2	TGTGCCAGCAGCCAGATGCGAACAGAGGGCTACACCTTC	CASSQMRTEGYTF
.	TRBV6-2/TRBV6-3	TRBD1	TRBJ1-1	TGTGCCAGCAGTAACGGTGGGACAGGGTACACTGAAGCTTTCTTT	CASSNGGTGYTEAFF
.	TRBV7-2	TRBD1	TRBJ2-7	TGTGCCAGCAGCTCAGACAGGGTTGAGCAGTACTTC	CASSSDRVEQYF
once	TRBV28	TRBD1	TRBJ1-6	TGTGCCAGCAGTGCCTCCGGGACAGGGCATTCACCCCTCCACTTT	CASSASGTGHSPLHF
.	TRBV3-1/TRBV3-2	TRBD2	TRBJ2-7	TGTGCCAGCAGCTCAATGGCCGGGACTAGACCCTACGAGCAGTACTTC	CASSSMAGTRPYEQYF
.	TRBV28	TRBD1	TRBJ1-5	TGTGCCAGCAGACAGGGGGCAAATCAGCCCCAGCATTTT	CASRQGANQPQHF
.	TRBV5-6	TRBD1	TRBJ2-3	TGTGCCAGCAGCCGGGACAGGGAAGCAGATACGCAGTATTTT	CASSRDREADTQYF
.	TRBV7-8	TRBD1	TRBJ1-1	TGTGCCAGCAGATATGGGACAGGGGGCTCTATGACCACTGAAGCTTTCTTT	CASRYGTGGSMTTEAFF
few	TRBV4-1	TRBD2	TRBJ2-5	TGCGCCAGCAGCACTCGACTAGCGGGGGAGGGGGAGACCCAGTACTTC	CASSTRLAGEGETQYF
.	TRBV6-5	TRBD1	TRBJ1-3	TGTGCCAGCAGTACCGGACAGGGTACTGGAAACACCATATATTTT	CASSTGQGTGNTIYF
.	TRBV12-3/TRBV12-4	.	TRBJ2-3	TGTGCCAGCAGTTGGAGTAGCACAGATACGCAGTATTTT	CASSWSSTDTQYF
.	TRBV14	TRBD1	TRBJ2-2	TGTGCCAGCAGCCAGAGACAGGGGGCGCCGGCCGGGGAGCTGTTTTTT	CASSQRQGAPAGELFF
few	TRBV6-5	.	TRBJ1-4	TGTGCCAGCAGTTACTCTTCAGGGTTGTATGGTGAAAAACTGTTTTTT	CASSYSSGLYGEKLFF